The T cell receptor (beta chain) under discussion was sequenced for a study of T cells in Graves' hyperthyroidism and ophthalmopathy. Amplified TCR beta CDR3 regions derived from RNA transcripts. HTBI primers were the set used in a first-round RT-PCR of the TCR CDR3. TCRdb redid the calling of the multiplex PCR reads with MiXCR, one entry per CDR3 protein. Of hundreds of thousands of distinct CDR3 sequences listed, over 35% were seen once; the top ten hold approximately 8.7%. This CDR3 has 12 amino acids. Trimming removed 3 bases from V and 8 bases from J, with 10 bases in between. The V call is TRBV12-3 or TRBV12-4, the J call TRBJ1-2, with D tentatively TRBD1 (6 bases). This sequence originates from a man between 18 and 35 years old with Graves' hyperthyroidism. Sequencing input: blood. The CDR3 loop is CASSFFGGGYTF. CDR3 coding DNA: TGTGCCAGCAGTTTTTTCGGGGGCGGCTACACCTTC.